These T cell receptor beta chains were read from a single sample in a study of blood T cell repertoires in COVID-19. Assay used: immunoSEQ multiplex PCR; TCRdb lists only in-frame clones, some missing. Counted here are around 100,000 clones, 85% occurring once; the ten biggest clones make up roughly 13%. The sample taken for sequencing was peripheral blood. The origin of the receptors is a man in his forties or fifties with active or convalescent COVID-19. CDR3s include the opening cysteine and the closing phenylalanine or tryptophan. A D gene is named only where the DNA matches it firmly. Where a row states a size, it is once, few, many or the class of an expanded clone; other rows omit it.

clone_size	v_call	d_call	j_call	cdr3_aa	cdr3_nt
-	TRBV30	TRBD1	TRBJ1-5	CAWSEGPRGLGNQPQHF	TGTGCCTGGAGTGAGGGACCCAGGGGGTTGGGCAATCAGCCCCAGCATTTT
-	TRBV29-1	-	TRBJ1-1	CSVVGQLNTEAFF	TGCAGCGTTGTCGGACAGTTGAACACTGAAGCTTTCTTT
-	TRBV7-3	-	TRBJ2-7	CASSPMEGYYEQYF	TGTGCCAGCAGCCCGATGGAGGGGTACTACGAGCAGTACTTC
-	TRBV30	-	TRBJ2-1	CACVAATYNEQFF	TGTGCCTGCGTAGCGGCCACCTACAATGAGCAGTTCTTC
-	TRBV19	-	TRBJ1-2	CASNRASYGYTF	TGTGCCAGTAACAGGGCAAGCTATGGCTACACCTTC
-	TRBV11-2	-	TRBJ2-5	CASSLDSRAGMETQYF	TGTGCCAGCAGCTTAGATTCGAGGGCCGGTATGGAGACCCAGTACTTC
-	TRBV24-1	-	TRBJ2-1	CATSVLGAYEQFF	TGTGCCACCAGTGTCCTAGGCGCGTATGAGCAGTTCTTC
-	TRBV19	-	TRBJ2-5	CASTEGPLGVGTQYF	TGTGCCAGTACTGAGGGCCCTCTCGGCGTAGGGACCCAGTACTTC
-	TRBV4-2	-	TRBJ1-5	CASSQDWGGDQPQHF	TGTGCCAGCAGCCAAGATTGGGGAGGGGATCAGCCCCAGCATTTT
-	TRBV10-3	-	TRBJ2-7	CAISESWTTEYEQYF	TGTGCCATCAGTGAGTCTTGGACTACCGAATACGAGCAGTACTTC
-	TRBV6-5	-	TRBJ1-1	CASGAMNTEAFF	TGTGCCAGCGGAGCCATGAACACTGAAGCTTTCTTT
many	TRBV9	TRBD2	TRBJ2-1	CASSLSLAGGTPYNEQFF	TGTGCCAGCAGCTTATCACTAGCGGGAGGGACTCCCTACAATGAGCAGTTCTTC
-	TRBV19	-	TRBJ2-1	CASRPEGYEQFF	TGTGCCAGCCGCCCTGAGGGTTATGAGCAGTTCTTC
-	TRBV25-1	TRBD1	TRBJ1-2	CASSGQGRLGYTF	TGTGCCAGCAGTGGACAGGGACGTTTGGGCTACACCTTC
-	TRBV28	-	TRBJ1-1	CASSFRGTAQKAFF	TGTGCCAGCAGTTTTAGGGGAACAGCTCAGAAAGCTTTCTTT
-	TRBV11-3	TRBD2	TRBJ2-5	CASSGLADMTQYF	TGTGCCAGCAGCGGACTAGCGGACATGACCCAGTACTTC
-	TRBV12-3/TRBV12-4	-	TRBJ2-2	CASSPSRAGELFF	TGTGCCAGCAGTCCCTCCCGGGCCGGGGAGCTGTTTTTT
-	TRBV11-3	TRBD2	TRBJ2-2	CASSDLAGVDGELFF	TGTGCCAGCAGCGACCTAGCGGGAGTAGACGGGGAGCTGTTTTTT
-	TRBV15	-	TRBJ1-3	CATSRGPGSGNTIYF	TGTGCCACCAGCAGAGGACCGGGGTCTGGAAACACCATATATTTT
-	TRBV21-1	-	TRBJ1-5	CASSTPQGFSNQPQHF	TGTGCCAGCAGCACGCCACAGGGGTTCAGCAATCAGCCCCAGCATTTT
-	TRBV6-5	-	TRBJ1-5	CATGGTRNQPQHF	TGTGCCACCGGGGGGACTCGCAATCAGCCCCAGCATTTT
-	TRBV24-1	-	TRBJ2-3	CATRGKTDTQYF	TGTGCCACCCGAGGAAAGACAGATACGCAGTATTTT
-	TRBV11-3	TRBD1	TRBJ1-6	CASSGGQGDNSPLHF	TGTGCCAGCAGCGGAGGACAGGGTGATAATTCACCCCTCCACTTT
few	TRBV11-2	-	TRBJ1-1	CASSLQETEAFF	TGTGCCAGCAGCTTACAGGAAACTGAAGCTTTCTTT
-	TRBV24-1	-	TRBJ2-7	CATSDSGHYTDEQYF	TGTGCCACCAGTGATTCAGGACACTACACGGACGAGCAGTACTTC
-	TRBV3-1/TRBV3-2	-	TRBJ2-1	CASSQDSGVSYNEQFF	TGTGCCAGCAGCCAAGACTCGGGAGTCTCCTACAATGAGCAGTTCTTC
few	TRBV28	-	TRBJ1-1	CASNGQNTEAFF	TGTGCCAGCAATGGACAGAACACTGAAGCTTTCTTT
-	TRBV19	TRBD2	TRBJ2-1	CASSIALAVPNEQFF	TGTGCCAGTAGTATTGCACTAGCGGTCCCCAATGAGCAGTTCTTC
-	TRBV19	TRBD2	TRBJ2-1	CASSIGGRAYNEQFF	TGTGCCAGTAGTATAGGCGGGAGGGCCTACAATGAGCAGTTCTTC
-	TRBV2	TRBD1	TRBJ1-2	CASSASSTGADWGYTF	TGTGCCAGCAGTGCTTCTTCGACAGGGGCCGACTGGGGCTACACCTTC
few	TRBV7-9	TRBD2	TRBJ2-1	CASSLASGDNEQFF	TGTGCCAGCAGCTTAGCTAGCGGGGACAATGAGCAGTTCTTC
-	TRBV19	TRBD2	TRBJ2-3	CASQAVSGRRDTQYF	TGTGCCAGTCAGGCGGTAAGCGGGAGGAGGGATACGCAGTATTTT
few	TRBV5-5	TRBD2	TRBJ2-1	CASSLAELAGSLGNEQFF	TGTGCCAGCAGCTTGGCCGAACTAGCGGGGAGCCTTGGGAATGAGCAGTTCTTC
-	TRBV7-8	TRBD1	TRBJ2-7	CASSQGQGAYEQYF	TGTGCCAGCAGCCAGGGGCAGGGGGCCTACGAGCAGTACTTC
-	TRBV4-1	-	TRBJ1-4	CASSQVEGWDEKLFF	TGCGCCAGCAGCCAAGTGGAGGGGTGGGATGAAAAACTGTTTTTT
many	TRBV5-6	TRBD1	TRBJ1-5	CASSSSGQGERQPQHF	TGTGCCAGCAGCTCTTCGGGACAGGGGGAAAGGCAGCCCCAGCATTTT
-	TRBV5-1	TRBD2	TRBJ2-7	CASSLLGSSGRYEQYF	TGCGCCAGCAGCTTGTTAGGATCCAGCGGGAGGTACGAGCAGTACTTC
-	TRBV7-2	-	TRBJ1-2	CASSLRNYGYTF	TGTGCCAGTTCCCTACGGAACTATGGCTACACCTTC
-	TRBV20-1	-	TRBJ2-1	CSASGDEQFF	TGCAGTGCTAGTGGCGATGAGCAGTTCTTC
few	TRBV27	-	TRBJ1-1	CASSLGGSTEAFF	TGTGCCAGCAGTTTGGGGGGGTCGACTGAAGCTTTCTTT
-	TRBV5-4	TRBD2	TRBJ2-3	CASSYSGSADTQYF	TGTGCCAGCAGCTATAGCGGGAGTGCAGATACGCAGTATTTT
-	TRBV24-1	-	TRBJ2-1	CATSDIFNEQFF	TGTGCCACCAGTGATATATTCAATGAGCAGTTCTTC